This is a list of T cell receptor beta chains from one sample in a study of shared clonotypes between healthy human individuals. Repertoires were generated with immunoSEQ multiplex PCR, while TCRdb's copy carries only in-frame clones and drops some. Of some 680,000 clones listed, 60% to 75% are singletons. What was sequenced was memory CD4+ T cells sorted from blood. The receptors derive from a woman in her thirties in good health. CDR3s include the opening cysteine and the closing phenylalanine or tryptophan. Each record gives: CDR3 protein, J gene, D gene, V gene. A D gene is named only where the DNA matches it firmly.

cdr3_aa: CASSPARQKETQYF
j_call: TRBJ2-5
d_call: NA
v_call: TRBV19

cdr3_aa: CASSDPREVNEQFF
j_call: TRBJ2-1
d_call: TRBD2
v_call: TRBV9

cdr3_aa: CASSPGQGLDEKLFF
j_call: TRBJ1-4
d_call: TRBD1
v_call: TRBV7-9

cdr3_aa: CSVEETQNTEAFF
j_call: TRBJ1-1
d_call: NA
v_call: TRBV29-1

cdr3_aa: CASSLYTGSYEQYF
j_call: TRBJ2-7
d_call: NA
v_call: TRBV7-2

cdr3_aa: CASSSPSGGVDTQYF
j_call: TRBJ2-3
d_call: NA
v_call: TRBV28

cdr3_aa: CASSSSGTLNTGELFF
j_call: TRBJ2-2
d_call: NA
v_call: TRBV5-1

cdr3_aa: CASSLAGSLNGGYTF
j_call: TRBJ1-2
d_call: NA
v_call: TRBV5-1

cdr3_aa: CASSDGTSFNEQFF
j_call: TRBJ2-1
d_call: TRBD2
v_call: TRBV10-2

cdr3_aa: CASGGSSTQYF
j_call: TRBJ2-3
d_call: TRBD2
v_call: TRBV28

cdr3_aa: CASSLEWGTSRGGYTF
j_call: TRBJ1-2
d_call: NA
v_call: TRBV28

cdr3_aa: CASSLGAVVETQYF
j_call: TRBJ2-5
d_call: NA
v_call: TRBV5-6

cdr3_aa: CATQGGPYEQYF
j_call: TRBJ2-7
d_call: NA
v_call: TRBV6-5

cdr3_aa: CASSHARGLLGRGGIDSYEQYF
j_call: TRBJ2-7
d_call: NA
v_call: TRBV4-1

cdr3_aa: CASSSTGTGIYGYTF
j_call: TRBJ1-2
d_call: TRBD1
v_call: TRBV27

cdr3_aa: CASSPRTANTGELFF
j_call: TRBJ2-2
d_call: NA
v_call: TRBV5-1

cdr3_aa: CASSQDFEQTTKNIQYF
j_call: TRBJ2-4
d_call: NA
v_call: TRBV14

cdr3_aa: CASSPGVYQPQHF
j_call: TRBJ1-5
d_call: NA
v_call: TRBV28

cdr3_aa: CASSEHTTGSGELFF
j_call: TRBJ2-2
d_call: TRBD1
v_call: TRBV25-1

cdr3_aa: CATLNAPGTGVGEQFF
j_call: TRBJ2-1
d_call: TRBD1
v_call: TRBV28

cdr3_aa: CASSDPGLVNEQYF
j_call: TRBJ2-7
d_call: TRBD2
v_call: TRBV28

cdr3_aa: CASTSQGGLSYNEQFF
j_call: TRBJ2-1
d_call: NA
v_call: TRBV7-9

cdr3_aa: CASSSSSGSFEQYF
j_call: TRBJ2-7
d_call: NA
v_call: TRBV7-9

cdr3_aa: CASSQGLAVSYEQYF
j_call: TRBJ2-7
d_call: TRBD2
v_call: TRBV2

cdr3_aa: CASRRPLAGGQETQYF
j_call: TRBJ2-5
d_call: TRBD2
v_call: TRBV2